Listed below are T cell receptor beta chains from one sample, sequenced in a study of response to subunit inactivated influenza vaccine. TCRdb analysed the RT-PCR reads with MiXCR anew, one entry per CDR3 protein. The data contain some 850,000 distinct CDR3 sequences, around a sixth of them singletons. Sequencing used PBMCs from blood, obtained around 5 days after vaccination. All receptors come from a middle-aged man who received an inactivated influenza vaccine. CDR3s include the opening cysteine and the closing phenylalanine or tryptophan. A D gene is named only where the DNA matches it firmly. Size is omitted from some rows. Given values are once, few, many or a class for expanded clones.

D gene,clone size,V gene,J gene,CDR3 protein,CDR3 DNA
TRBD1,NA,TRBV11-1,TRBJ2-1,CASSLAGWDSDAYNEQFF,TGTGCCAGCAGCTTAGCGGGATGGGACAGTGATGCCTACAATGAGCAGTTCTTC
NA,NA,TRBV7-9,TRBJ2-2,CASSLAGLGELFF,TGTGCCAGCAGCTTAGCTGGTCTCGGGGAGCTGTTTTTT
NA,few,TRBV5-1,TRBJ2-3,CASSPTGWGDTQYF,TGCGCCAGCAGCCCCACAGGGTGGGGAGATACGCAGTATTTT
TRBD2,NA,TRBV20-1,TRBJ2-1,CSARGLYNYNEQFF,TGCAGTGCTAGGGGACTATACAACTACAATGAGCAGTTCTTC
NA,NA,TRBV11-2,TRBJ2-7,CASSLEPLGAQEQYF,TGTGCCAGCAGCTTAGAACCCCTGGGGGCTCAGGAGCAGTACTTC
NA,NA,TRBV18,TRBJ1-4,CASSLPGIQEKLFF,TGTGCCAGCTCACTGCCAGGGATACAGGAAAAACTGTTTTTT
TRBD1,NA,TRBV20-1,TRBJ2-7,CSARRRQGAGEQYF,TGCAGTGCTAGACGCAGACAGGGGGCTGGCGAGCAGTACTTC
TRBD2,NA,TRBV6-5,TRBJ2-5,CASSSGLARTESQETQYF,TGTGCCAGCAGTTCAGGACTAGCGAGGACAGAGAGCCAAGAGACCCAGTACTTC
NA,many,TRBV12-3/TRBV12-4,TRBJ2-1,CASRLTGGLANEQFF,TGTGCCAGCCGACTGACAGGGGGACTAGCAAATGAGCAGTTCTTC
NA,NA,TRBV7-2,TRBJ2-7,CASSSNLLYEQYF,TGTGCCAGCAGCTCCAACCTCCTATACGAGCAGTACTTC
NA,NA,TRBV11-2,TRBJ2-3,CASMGTWGFSTDTQYF,TGTGCCAGCATGGGTACTTGGGGGTTTAGCACAGATACGCAGTATTTT
NA,NA,TRBV7-2,TRBJ2-5,CASRAGVTQYF,TGTGCCAGCAGGGCCGGGGTGACCCAGTACTTC
TRBD2,NA,TRBV4-3,TRBJ2-3,CASSPTSGGSDTQYF,TGCGCCAGCAGCCCTACTAGCGGGGGCTCAGATACGCAGTATTTT
TRBD2,NA,TRBV7-9,TRBJ2-5,CASSPGLAEYQETQYF,TGTGCCAGCAGCCCGGGACTAGCGGAGTACCAAGAGACCCAGTACTTC
TRBD2,many,TRBV20-1,TRBJ2-1,CSARGRGSSYNEQFF,TGCAGTGCTAGAGGGCGGGGGAGCTCCTACAATGAGCAGTTCTTC
TRBD1,NA,TRBV20-1,TRBJ1-1,CSASLNRDRVEAFF,TGCAGTGCTAGCCTCAACCGGGACAGAGTAGAAGCTTTCTTT
NA,NA,TRBV2,TRBJ1-1,CASSEGIGGANTEAFF,TGTGCCAGCAGTGAAGGGATCGGGGGTGCGAACACTGAAGCTTTCTTT
NA,many,TRBV12-3/TRBV12-4,TRBJ2-3,CASSLTRADTQYF,TGTGCCAGCAGCCTGACACGAGCGGATACGCAGTATTTT
TRBD2,NA,TRBV30,TRBJ2-7,CAWSTGLAGVRYEQYF,TGTGCCTGGAGTACCGGACTAGCGGGGGTTCGGTACGAGCAGTACTTC
NA,few,TRBV15,TRBJ1-4,CATSRVPNRGGLGEKLFF,TGTGCCACCAGCAGAGTACCCAACCGGGGAGGGCTTGGGGAAAAACTGTTTTTT
TRBD1,few,TRBV20-1,TRBJ1-2,CSARGGQREYGYTF,TGCAGTGCACGCGGGGGACAGCGTGAATATGGCTACACCTTC
TRBD2,NA,TRBV20-1,TRBJ2-3,CSAPRRASGLTDTQYF,TGCAGTGCCCCCAGGAGGGCTAGCGGCCTCACAGATACGCAGTATTTT
NA,NA,TRBV20-1,TRBJ2-7,CSIRGQAYEQYF,TGCAGCATTCGGGGCCAAGCCTACGAGCAGTACTTC
NA,NA,TRBV20-1,TRBJ1-5,CSARTLNQPQHF,TGCAGTGCTAGGACCCTCAATCAGCCCCAGCATTTT
TRBD1,few,TRBV14,TRBJ2-5,CASSQGGQGLIQETQYF,TGTGCCAGCAGCCAAGGTGGACAGGGGCTTATTCAAGAGACCCAGTACTTC
NA,few,TRBV20-1,TRBJ2-1,CSAPIPTGVNEQFF,TGCAGTGCTCCCATTCCTACCGGGGTCAATGAGCAGTTCTTC
NA,once,TRBV12-3/TRBV12-4,TRBJ1-1,CASSFAGGVTEAFF,TGTGCCAGCAGTTTCGCCGGGGGCGTTACTGAAGCTTTCTTT
TRBD2,NA,TRBV6-5,TRBJ2-3,CASSLTGTSGRREYF,TGTGCCAGCAGTTTAACCGGGACTAGCGGGCGAAGGGAGTATTTT
TRBD1,few,TRBV5-1,TRBJ2-7,CASNPDRAKGIDEQYF,TGCGCCAGCAACCCGGACAGGGCCAAGGGGATAGACGAGCAGTACTTC
NA,many,TRBV28,TRBJ1-3,CASSLSLQVSGNTIYF,TGTGCCAGCAGTTTATCCCTACAAGTCTCTGGAAACACCATATATTTT
NA,NA,TRBV7-9,TRBJ2-7,CASSSQAGEQYF,TGTGCCAGCAGCTCACAGGCAGGGGAGCAGTACTTC